These 27 T cell receptor beta chains came from one sample sequenced in a study of blood T cell repertoires in COVID-19. Generated by immunoSEQ multiplex PCR, the TCRdb table keeps only in-frame clones and is missing some. The table lists about 300,000 clones, about nine tenths of them singletons, with 3.5% to 5% in the top ten. Source material: PBMCs or T cells enriched from blood (not recorded which). The source is a man younger than 40 who had recovered from COVID-19.

The chain uses TRBV28 and TRBJ2-7, with TRBD1 as a possible D gene (6 bases). The CDR3 runs 15 residues. Between the trimmed V and J ends, which lost 5 bases and 6 bases, there was a span of 20 bases. Germline CDR1 and CDR2: MDHEN and SYDVKM. CDR3 nucleotide sequence: TGTGCCAGCAGTCAATTTAGGGGGAGTCGGCTCGAGCAGTACTTC. The encoded protein is CASSQFRGSRLEQYF.

This clone was observed a single time. V gene TRBV7-9 combines with J gene TRBJ2-5; 8 positions match TRBD2. With V trimmed by 5 bases and J by 7 bases, 12 bases remained unmatched. Per germline, CDR1 SEHNR and CDR2 FQNEAQ (reference sequence). There are 15 residues in the CDR3. Here the CDR3 DNA reads TGTGCCAGCAGCCACCGGACTAGCCTCCGCCCGACCCAGTACTTC. Amino acids: CASSHRTSLRPTQYF.

The chain is built from TRBV6-2 or TRBV6-3 and TRBJ1-5; D is ambiguous. The V gene lost 4 bases and the J gene lost 5 bases, with 6 bases spanning the gap. In germline, CDR1 is MNHEY, CDR2 SVGEGT. The CDR3 consists of 12 residues. The CDR3: CASSSTHQPQHF. The CDR3 DNA follows: TGTGCCAGCAGTTCAACACATCAGCCCCAGCATTTT.

This clone was seen a single time. The CDR3 DNA is TGTGCCAGCAGCTTTGAGCCGGGCACTGAAGCTTTCTTT. Its protein is CASSFEPGTEAFF. The rearrangement joins TRBV11-2 to TRBJ1-1; no reliable D call. Germline V gives CDR1 SGHAT, CDR2 FQNNGV. Trimming took 3 bases from V and 4 from J, leaving 9 bases between them. This CDR3 spans 13 amino acids. The whole variable domain, filled in from reference TRBV11-2 and TRBJ1-1, reads EAGVAQSPRYKIIEKRQSVAFWCNPISGHATLYWYQQILGQGPKLLIQFQNNGVVDDSQLPKDRFSAERLKGVDSTLKIQPAKLEDSAVYLCASSFEPGTEAFFGQGTRLTVV.

This chain joins TRBV24-1 and TRBJ1-2; TRBD1 is a possible D gene (6 bases). The germline CDR1 and CDR2 sequences are KGHDR and SFDVKD. V was trimmed by 3 bases and J by 2 bases, leaving 15 bases between them. The CDR3 consists of 16 residues. The CDR3 reads CATSDTTTQGNYGYTF. DNA for the CDR3: TGTGCCACCAGTGATACAACGACACAGGGAAACTATGGCTACACCTTC.

V and J are TRBV3-1 (or the pseudogene TRBV3-2) and TRBJ2-3; 13 nucleotides align to TRBD2. This CDR3 has 19 amino acids. V lost 4 bases to trimming and J lost 0 bases; unmatched junction nucleotides: 10. In germline, CDR1 is LGHDT, CDR2 YNNKEL (reference sequence). CDR3 sequence reads: CASSPIPGLAGFSTDTQYF. The CDR3 nucleotides read TGTGCCAGCAGCCCTATCCCGGGACTAGCGGGATTTAGCACAGATACGCAGTATTTT.

In nucleotides, the CDR3 is TGTGCCAGCAGTAACCGGGGGTTATGGACTGAAGCTTTCTTT. Translation: CASSNRGLWTEAFF. V is TRBV3-1 (or the pseudogene TRBV3-2) and J is TRBJ1-1, with D maybe TRBD1 (5 bases). Trimming stripped 6 bases from V and 5 bases from J, with 16 bases between. The CDR3 is made up of 14 amino acids. Germline loops: CDR1 LGHDT, CDR2 YNNKEL (reference sequence).

The chain has TRBV28 and TRBJ2-7; D ambiguous. The germline V and J ends were trimmed by 6 bases and 2 bases, with 11 bases remaining between them. The CDR3 is 13 residues long. Germline CDR1 reads MDHEN; CDR2 reads SYDVKM. CDR3 in amino acids: CASSLPVAYEQYF. The CDR3 DNA follows: TGTGCCAGCAGCCTCCCGGTAGCCTACGAGCAGTACTTC.

This clone has a single count. This chain links TRBV12-3 or TRBV12-4 with TRBJ1-4; D is ambiguous. This CDR3 has 13 amino acids. V shed 7 bases and J shed 1 base, with 7 bases lying between them. For the CDR3, the DNA is TGTGCCAGCACGGGGAAAACTAATGAAAAACTGTTTTTT. Translation gives CASTGKTNEKLFF.

J is TRBJ2-3 and V is TRBV19; TRBD2 is a possible D gene (6 bases). The germline V gene has CDR1 LNHDA and CDR2 SQIVND (reference sequence). V gave up 2 bases and J gave up 4 bases, with 13 bases separating them. The CDR3 extends over 15 amino acids. Here the CDR3 reads CASSISAGLADTQYF. The CDR3 nucleotides read TGTGCCAGTAGTATAAGTGCGGGATTGGCAGATACGCAGTATTTT.

The chain couples TRBV5-1 to TRBJ1-2, with 8 bases lining up with TRBD1. V lost 4 bases, J lost 2 bases, and 4 bases stayed unmatched. The germline gives CDR1 SGHRS, CDR2 YFSETQ. The CDR3 is made up of 14 amino acids. The CDR3 loop is CASSPTGENYGYTF. The CDR3 nucleotides are TGCGCCAGCAGCCCGACAGGGGAGAACTATGGCTACACCTTC.

The chain combines TRBV12-3 or TRBV12-4 with TRBJ2-4, with D possibly TRBD2 on 5 matching bases. Trimming pared 1 base from V and 7 bases from J, leaving 5 bases between. The CDR3 runs 12 residues. CDR3 DNA sequence: TGTGCCAGCAGTTTAGGAGGGAACATTCAGTACTTC. This encodes CASSLGGNIQYF.

The chain combines TRBV7-6 with TRBJ2-3; TRBD2 aligns across 9 bases. CDR3 length: 16 residues. V lost 3 bases to trimming and J lost 6 bases; unmatched junction nucleotides: 10. Germline-derived CDR1 and CDR2 are SGHVS and FNYEAQ. CDR3 nucleotides: TGTGCCAGCAGCTTGGGACCGACTAGCGGAGGGGATACGCAGTATTTT. This translates into CASSLGPTSGGDTQYF.

The rearrangement links TRBV5-1 to TRBJ1-1, with 7 bases that match TRBD1. The CDR3 is made up of 18 amino acids. V lost 0 bases to trimming and J lost 1 base; unmatched junction nucleotides: 12. The germline gives CDR1 SGHRS, CDR2 YFSETQ. In DNA form, the CDR3 reads TGCGCCAGCAGCTTGGGGACAGGCTCTGGGTTTGCGAACACTGAAGCTTTCTTT. This sequence encodes CASSLGTGSGFANTEAFF.

The rearrangement joins TRBV15 to TRBJ2-1; TRBD2 matches 7 bases. Per the germline V gene, CDR1 is LNHNV and CDR2 is YYDKDF (reference sequence). The CDR3 is made up of 13 amino acids. Trimming at V came to 4 bases and at J to 5 bases, leaving 2 bases not matched to a gene. CDR3 protein: CATSTGLHNEQFF. In DNA form, the CDR3 reads TGTGCCACCAGCACGGGACTACACAATGAGCAGTTCTTC.

The chain links TRBV27 to TRBJ1-5; D call uncertain. The CDR3 contains 15 residues. CDR1 MNHEY and CDR2 SMNVEV come from the germline V gene (reference sequence). Trimming cost V 4 bases and J 0 bases, with 10 bases left between them. CDR3 region: CASSSASYSNQPQHF. CDR3 coding DNA: TGTGCCAGCAGTTCCGCCTCCTATAGCAATCAGCCCCAGCATTTT.

This chain joins TRBV27 and TRBJ2-3, with D maybe TRBD2 (5 bases). The length of the CDR3 is 16 residues. Germline-derived CDR1 and CDR2 are MNHEY and SMNVEV (reference sequence). The V and J ends lost 1 base and 0 bases respectively, with 11 bases between them. The CDR3 protein is CASSLWLRASTDTQYF. The CDR3 nucleotides read TGTGCCAGCAGTTTATGGTTGCGGGCGAGCACAGATACGCAGTATTTT.

The V call is TRBV5-1, the J call TRBJ2-1, with TRBD2 matching over 8 bases. The trim removed 5 bases at V and 0 bases at J, leaving 7 bases unmatched. The CDR3 totals 16 residues. Germline CDR1 SGHRS, CDR2 YFSETQ. The CDR3 region is CASRLAGGSSYNEQFF. CDR3 DNA: TGCGCCAGCAGACTGGCGGGGGGAAGCTCCTACAATGAGCAGTTCTTC.

This clone was recorded only once. The chain couples TRBV19 to TRBJ2-4; 9 bases fit TRBD1. The CDR3 is 14 residues long. Germline CDR1 reads LNHDA; CDR2 reads SQIVND (reference sequence). Unmatched junction bases numbered 8, after V lost 7 bases and J lost 7 bases. This chain's CDR3 is CASNTGTGWNIQYF. The CDR3 nucleotides read TGTGCCAGTAATACCGGGACAGGGTGGAACATTCAGTACTTC.

This chain joins TRBV4-1 and TRBJ1-5, with TRBD1 matching 7 bases. V was clipped by 2 bases and J by 7 bases; unmatched bases: 2. Germline-derived CDR1 and CDR2 are MGHRA and YSYEKL. CDR3 size: 13 residues. This chain's CDR3 is CASSQTGDQPQHF. CDR3 in DNA: TGCGCCAGCAGCCAAACAGGGGACCAGCCCCAGCATTTT.

The chain is built from TRBV29-1 and TRBJ2-1; 15 bases are a match to TRBD2. The trim removed 7 bases at V and 9 bases at J, leaving 7 bases unmatched. The germline gives CDR1 SQVTM, CDR2 ANQGSEA. The CDR3 runs to 14 residues. In nucleotides, the CDR3 is TGCAGCGCCGGACTAGCGGGGGGGCCCACTGAGCAGTTCTTC. Protein: CSAGLAGGPTEQFF.

The chain has TRBV11-3 and TRBJ1-1; no clear D gene. CDR1 is SGHNT and CDR2 is YENEEA in the germline V gene. The germline V and J ends were trimmed by 1 base and 1 base, with 13 bases remaining between them. The CDR3 consists of 16 residues. The CDR3 here is CASSLASGFGNTEAFF. The CDR3, as DNA: TGTGCCAGCAGCTTAGCATCGGGTTTTGGGAACACTGAAGCTTTCTTT.

This rearrangement joins TRBV30 to TRBJ1-1; D might be TRBD1 (6 bases). CDR1 GTSNPN and CDR2 SVGIG come from the germline V gene (reference sequence). CDR3 length equals 11 residues. V lost 3 bases and J 7 bases, leaving 9 bases between the germline ends. The CDR3 sequence is CAWSDRSEAFF. As DNA, the CDR3 is TGTGCCTGGAGCGACAGGAGTGAAGCTTTCTTT. Filled out from reference TRBV30 and TRBJ1-1, the complete variable domain reads SQTIHQWPATLVQPVGSPLSLECTVEGTSNPNLYWYRQAAGRGLQLLFYSVGIGQISSEVPQNLSASRPQDRQFILSSKKLLLSDSGFYLCAWSDRSEAFFGQGTRLTVV.

This chain uses TRBV7-6 with TRBJ2-2, with D possibly being TRBD1 (6 bases). This CDR3 region has 17 residues. The germline gives CDR1 SGHVS, CDR2 FNYEAQ. V shed 2 bases and J shed 2 bases, with 15 bases lying between them. CDR3 residues: CASSLRKLQGNTGELFF. CDR3 coding DNA: TGTGCCAGCAGCTTAAGAAAATTACAGGGTAACACCGGGGAGCTGTTTTTT.

This rearrangement joins TRBV10-1 to TRBJ2-3; 10 nucleotides match TRBD2. Germline CDR1 is WNHNN and CDR2 is SYGVQD (reference sequence). This CDR3 has 16 residues. V lost 6 bases and J lost 1; bases outside the gene matches: 7. CDR3 protein: CASSARTSGRTDTQYF. As DNA, the CDR3 is TGCGCCAGCAGCGCCAGGACTAGCGGTCGCACAGATACGCAGTATTTT.

The chain is built from TRBV7-2 and TRBJ2-7; 8 bases map to TRBD2. The germline CDR1 and CDR2 sequences are SGHTA and FQGNSA. V lost 0 bases, J lost 2 bases, and 6 bases stayed unmatched. The CDR3 spans 16 residues. The CDR3 sequence: CASSLARLAGTYEQYF. The DNA of the CDR3 is TGTGCCAGCAGCTTAGCGCGATTAGCGGGAACCTACGAGCAGTACTTC.

The chain uses TRBV5-1 and TRBJ2-7, with a possible D match to TRBD2 (6 bases). CDR3 length equals 14 residues. Germline CDR1 and CDR2: SGHRS and YFSETQ. The ends were cut back, 1 base at V and 5 bases at J, with 13 bases in the middle. The CDR3 spells CASSLYSGGDEQYF. CDR3 DNA: TGCGCCAGCAGCTTGTATTCTGGAGGGGACGAGCAGTACTTC.